The present T cell receptor beta chain was sequenced within a study of cytomegalovirus exposure and HLA in healthy donors. In the PCR, 60 Vbeta and 13 Jbeta primers were used. Data came from immunoSEQ multiplex PCR; TCRdb stores just in-frame clones and leaves some out. This sample has more than 95,000 clones, with 10% found just once. This CDR3 region has 14 residues. V was clipped by 2 bases and J by 1 base, with 6 bases between them. CDR1 is SGHRS and CDR2 is YFSETQ in the germline V gene. The rearrangement uses TRBV5-1 and TRBJ1-4; a possible D gene is TRBD1 (5 bases). The sequenced sample consisted of PBMCs. The TCR sequence derives from a man between 35 and 55 years old in good health and CMV-seropositive. CDR3 nucleotides: TGCGCCAGCAGCTTAAGGGGAACTAATGAAAAACTGTTTTTT. Translation gives CASSLRGTNEKLFF.